One sample yielded the 6 T cell receptor beta chains listed below, sequenced in a study of identical twins. TCRdb used MiXCR to reprocess the 5' RACE reads, holding one entry per CDR3 protein. The sample holds around 230,000 distinct CDR3 sequences, around 9.6% seen once. Sequenced sample: memory (CD45RO+) T cells sorted from blood. The receptors shown here come from a woman between 18 and 29 years old in good health.

By frequency in the sample, this clonotype is medium-sized (0.01 to 0.1%). J is TRBJ1-5 and V is TRBV12-3 or TRBV12-4; D gene ambiguous. Deletions cut 6 bases from V and 3 bases from J, with 12 bases between. The CDR3 extends over 14 amino acids. The CDR3 bases are TGTGCCAGCAGCTTGAGACACGTCAATCAGCCCCAGCATTTT. Encoded protein: CASSLRHVNQPQHF.

This clonotype was observed at least ten times. The genes are TRBV5-1 and TRBJ1-1; D not certain. Germline V CDR1 and CDR2: SGHRS, YFSETQ. The CDR3 covers 13 residues. The V end lost 2 bases, the J end lost 4 bases, and 9 bases lay between the germline ends. The DNA for the CDR3 is TGCGCCAGCAGCTTCCTTTCGTCCACTGAAGCTTTCTTT. Residues: CASSFLSSTEAFF.

This clonotype was seen more than once but under ten times. The chain carries TRBV29-1 and TRBJ1-1, with D unresolved. Germline CDR1 SQVTM, CDR2 ANQGSEA. V was cut by 4 bases and J by 2 bases, with 5 bases left in between. The CDR3 contains 11 residues. Written as DNA, the CDR3 is TGCAGCGTTGTGCTTAACACTGAAGCTTTCTTT. Encoded protein: CSVVLNTEAFF.

This clonotype was counted many times. The chain is built from TRBV7-3 and TRBJ2-7; 11 bases are shared with TRBD2. The CDR3 runs to 14 residues. CDR1 SGHTA and CDR2 FQGTGA come from the germline V gene. The J segment lost 2 bases and the V segment lost 6 bases, leaving 3 bases of the junction unmatched. The CDR3 nucleotides are TGTGCCAGCAGAACTAGCGGGGGACCCTACGAGCAGTACTTC. This encodes CASRTSGGPYEQYF.

This clonotype has only a few counts. The chain has TRBV11-2 and TRBJ2-3; TRBD2 matches at 10 bases. In germline, CDR1 is SGHAT, CDR2 FQNNGV. The length of the CDR3 is 15 residues. The junction had 7 bases not matched to a gene; V was cut back by 5 bases and J by 5 bases. The CDR3 nucleotides read TGTGCCAGCAGCCCTCTTAGCGGGGGGAGAGATACGCAGTATTTT. It translates to CASSPLSGGRDTQYF.

This clonotype was found a few times. J is TRBJ2-7 and V is TRBV29-1, with a weak D call TRBD2 (5 bases). There are 13 residues in the CDR3. V lost 4 bases to trimming and J lost 6 bases, with 16 bases between them. Germline V gives CDR1 SQVTM, CDR2 ANQGSEA. Here the CDR3 reads CSVVDGVGPEQYF. CDR3 DNA sequence: TGCAGCGTTGTGGACGGGGTCGGTCCCGAGCAGTACTTC.